This T cell receptor beta chain is drawn from a study of Ad26.COV2.S vaccination and SARS-CoV-2 variants. The overall study: The study gave Ad26.COV2.S intramuscularly, once or twice 56 days apart.

In regard to this clone: The antigen is unknown.

Study findings and constraints: Reports say spike-specific CD8+ and CD4+ T cell responses covered substantial breadth after vaccination.

Stated treatment: about 20 received Ad26.COV2.S at low or high dose, single or two shots; about 5 received placebo; per-sample allocation not given. Sampling happened 63 days after the first vaccine or placebo injection. The study used a vaccine consisting of an Ad26 vector that expressed Wuhan-strain SARS-CoV-2 spike. The data were produced by immunoSEQ multiplex PCR, yet TCRdb's version contains in-frame clones alone and is incomplete. The sample lists around 320,000 clones, approximately 86% occurring once. The germline CDR1 and CDR2 sequences are ENHRY and SYGVKD. With 8 bases removed from V and 4 bases from J, the gap between germline ends came to 18 bases. CDR3 length equals 14 residues.

This sequence was found in a person aged 18 to 59 who received the Ad26.COV2.S COVID-19 vaccine or a placebo. The chain combines TRBV10-3 with TRBJ2-7, with a possible D match to TRBD2 (6 bases). The specimen comprised peripheral blood, sampled in a trial of Ad26.COV2.S vaccine versus placebo. CDR3 DNA: TGTGCCATCGGGGGGAAGGCAGGGAGATACGAGCAGTACTTC. The encoded protein is CAIGGKAGRYEQYF.